The rows below give T cell receptor beta chains drawn from one sample of a study of cytomegalovirus exposure and HLA in healthy donors. This table comes from immunoSEQ multiplex PCR, and its TCRdb copy is limited to in-frame clones, with some not included. The table has 150,000 to 180,000 clones, 60% to 85% seen once. Sequenced material: PBMCs. The receptors shown here come from a woman aged 35 to 49 in good health and CMV-seronegative. Each CDR3 is given without its conserved first and last residue.

j_gene | v_gene | len | CDR3aa
TRBJ1-6 | TRBV7-2 | 12 | ASSLGRQGLALH
TRBJ1-2 | TRBV6-4 | 11 | ASSYGTDYGYT
TRBJ1-2 | TRBV7-6 | 11 | ASSLGSGGGYT
TRBJ2-5 | TRBV2 | 10 | ASSVFGETQY
TRBJ1-3 | TRBV2 | 10 | ASSVSGNTIY
TRBJ2-1 | TRBV5-4 | 12 | ASNEATSYNEQF
TRBJ1-1 | TRBV6-4 | 11 | ASSETPNTEAF
TRBJ1-1 | TRBV13 | 14 | ASKVQGAFGDTEAF
TRBJ2-5 | TRBV10-2 | 12 | ASSVPNRVETQY
TRBJ1-6 | TRBV7-8 | 14 | ASSLGNRVYNSPLH
TRBJ2-3 | TRBV28 | 13 | ASSLTTGAGDTQY
TRBJ2-1 | TRBV9 | 14 | ASSVGLASGDNEQF
TRBJ2-1 | TRBV28 | 14 | ASPHWGGVAGSEQF
NA | TRBV29-1 | 10 | SVVRGSYEQY
TRBJ2-3 | TRBV5-1 | 11 | ASSLEGLDTQY
TRBJ1-2 | TRBV30 | 11 | AWSGGTGDGYT
TRBJ1-5 | TRBV28 | 14 | ASSWGGVNSNQPQH
TRBJ1-3 | TRBV5-1 | 13 | ASSPQQRGGNTIY
TRBJ1-2 | TRBV23-1 | 10 | ASSQGAYGYT
TRBJ2-7 | TRBV18 | 16 | AAKRVGGSAGVTYEQY
TRBJ1-5 | TRBV5-5 | 13 | ASSLVGQGRQPQH
TRBJ2-7 | TRBV30 | 14 | AWGPSGTSGSYEQY
TRBJ2-1 | TRBV29-1 | 12 | SVEGDRGPNEQF
TRBJ1-1 | TRBV28 | 10 | ASSPRLQEAF
TRBJ2-5 | TRBV7-2 | 14 | ASSPTGGLRGETQY
TRBJ2-7 | TRBV18 | 13 | ASSPLGQGLNEQY
TRBJ2-3 | TRBV28 | 14 | ASSFLGTGVVDTQY
TRBJ1-2 | TRBV6-1 | 11 | ASRDDRVPGYT
TRBJ1-4 | TRBV2 | 9 | ASKFGEKLF
TRBJ2-1 | TRBV28 | 13 | ASSPPQGARNEQF
TRBJ2-3 | TRBV5-1 | 13 | ASSGQGGGTDTQY
TRBJ1-1 | TRBV15 | 11 | ATSSTGNTEAF
TRBJ1-2 | TRBV5-1 | 13 | ASSLSGSGSNGYT
TRBJ2-5 | TRBV10-3 | 11 | AIRGQPQETQY
TRBJ1-5 | TRBV6-6 | 12 | ATQNTRLNQPQH
TRBJ1-2 | TRBV27 | 13 | ASSLVFQGLYGYT
TRBJ2-1 | TRBV7-9 | 13 | ASRLRDTSNNEQF
TRBJ2-1 | TRBV7-8 | 9 | ASSYINEQF
TRBJ1-2 | TRBV2 | 12 | ASSVIGENYGYT
TRBJ1-2 | TRBV27 | 11 | ASTPDRGYGYT
TRBJ1-2 | TRBV5-1 | 12 | ASSLAQGIDGYT
TRBJ1-2 | TRBV27 | 13 | ASSGDQGTMGGYT
TRBJ2-7 | TRBV27 | 10 | ASSFGQNEQY
TRBJ1-1 | TRBV27 | 12 | ASREGGANTEAF
TRBJ2-3 | TRBV5-1 | 13 | ASSLGDREADTQY
TRBJ1-2 | TRBV28 | 13 | ASSLPSQGPPGYT
TRBJ1-1 | TRBV7-9 | 15 | ASSLPPGETVNTEAF
TRBJ2-3 | TRBV5-1 | 11 | ASSRDSTDTQY
TRBJ1-2 | TRBV6-5 | 12 | ASSPQGNLWGYT
TRBJ1-4 | TRBV5-1 | 11 | ASTGQGEEKLF
TRBJ2-1 | TRBV20-1 | 8 | SARGGEQF
TRBJ2-7 | TRBV7-2 | 13 | ASSLPSDWSKEQY
TRBJ2-2 | TRBV5-1 | 14 | ASSLEPGGPTGELF
TRBJ2-7 | TRBV5-6 | 14 | ASSPTGTGGDYEQY
TRBJ1-2 | TRBV29-1 | 13 | SVEDRQGAPYGYT